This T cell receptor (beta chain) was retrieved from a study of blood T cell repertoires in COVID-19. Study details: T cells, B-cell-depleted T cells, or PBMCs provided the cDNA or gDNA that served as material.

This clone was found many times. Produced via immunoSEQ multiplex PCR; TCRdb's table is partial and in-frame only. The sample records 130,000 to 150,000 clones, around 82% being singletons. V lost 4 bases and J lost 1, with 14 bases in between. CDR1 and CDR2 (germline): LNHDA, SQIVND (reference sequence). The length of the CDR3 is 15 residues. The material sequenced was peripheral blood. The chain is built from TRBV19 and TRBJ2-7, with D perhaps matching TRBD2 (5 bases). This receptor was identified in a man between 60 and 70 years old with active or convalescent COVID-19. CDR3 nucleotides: TGTGCCAGTAGTACCTCGAATAGCGTGTCCTACGAGCAGTACTTC. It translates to CASSTSNSVSYEQYF.